A single T cell receptor beta chain is shown here with its context. This was the immunoSEQ v3 assay. TCRdb's table, derived via immunoSEQ multiplex PCR, lists solely in-frame clones and lacks some. The sample has 54,000 or so clones; around 79% are singletons. Trimming stripped 5 bases from V and 6 bases from J, with 21 bases between. The CDR3 has 16 residues. CDR1 and CDR2 (germline): SGDLS, YYNGEE. The data were obtained in a study of TIL therapy for anti-PD-1-resistant metastatic lung cancer. Study-level background: Tumor harvest preceded PD-1/PD-L1 blockade, followed by nivolumab treatment.

This sample's time point: pre-treatment sample, taken before nivolumab and TIL therapy. Sample: blood, taken at baseline. The TCR originated in a person aged 25-85 years with non-small cell lung cancer. The chain combines TRBV9 with TRBJ2-1, with D possibly TRBD1 on 6 matching bases. As DNA, the CDR3 is TGTGCCAGCAGGTCGGGCGGGCAGGGGAGTGTCAATGAGCAGTTCTTC. Translation: CASRSGGQGSVNEQFF. The whole variable domain, filled in from reference TRBV9 and TRBJ2-1, reads DSGVTQTPKHLITATGQRVTLRCSPRSGDLSVYWYQQSLDQGLQFLIQYYNGEERAKGNILERFSAQQFPDLHSELNLSSLELGDSALYFCASRSGGQGSVNEQFFGPGTRLTVL.